These T cell receptor beta chains were read from a single sample in a study of OX40 agonist ivuxolimab in advanced cancers. Sequencing was performed with immunoSEQ multiplex PCR; in TCRdb, only in-frame clones are kept and a portion is missing. The sample has nearly 65,000 clones; 91% are singletons. This material consisted of CD4+ or CD8+ T cells sorted from blood, taken in a trial of the OX40 agonist ivuxolimab. The source of these receptors is an adult with an advanced solid tumor such as melanoma, head and neck, liver or kidney cancer. Both conserved end residues are part of each CDR3. D genes are given only for firm matches. Size is omitted from some rows. Given values are once, few, many or a class for expanded clones.

v_gene: TRBV9
abundance: .
j_gene: TRBJ2-1
d_gene: .
CDR3aa: CASSVVGGYHNEQFF
CDR3nt: TGTGCCAGCAGCGTAGTCGGGGGCTACCACAATGAGCAGTTCTTC

v_gene: TRBV5-8
abundance: .
j_gene: TRBJ1-1
d_gene: .
CDR3aa: CASSNRKTEAFF
CDR3nt: TGTGCCAGCAGCAACAGGAAAACTGAAGCTTTCTTT

v_gene: TRBV25-1
abundance: .
j_gene: TRBJ2-7
d_gene: .
CDR3aa: CASSDWSDEQYF
CDR3nt: TGTGCCAGCAGTGATTGGTCGGACGAGCAGTACTTC

v_gene: TRBV11-2
abundance: .
j_gene: TRBJ1-4
d_gene: .
CDR3aa: CASSQGFATNEKLFF
CDR3nt: TGTGCCAGCAGCCAAGGGTTTGCAACTAATGAAAAACTGTTTTTT

v_gene: TRBV9
abundance: .
j_gene: TRBJ1-2
d_gene: .
CDR3aa: CASSGGGLDGYTF
CDR3nt: TGTGCCAGCAGTGGAGGGGGTTTAGACGGCTACACCTTC

v_gene: TRBV6-1
abundance: .
j_gene: TRBJ1-4
d_gene: .
CDR3aa: CASSVHGGNNEKLFF
CDR3nt: TGTGCCAGCAGTGTTCACGGGGGTAATAATGAAAAACTGTTTTTT

v_gene: TRBV5-4
abundance: once
j_gene: TRBJ1-1
d_gene: .
CDR3aa: CASSLSVGGNTEAFF
CDR3nt: TGTGCCAGCAGCTTGTCTGTAGGGGGTAACACTGAAGCTTTCTTT

v_gene: TRBV7-9
abundance: once
j_gene: TRBJ2-3
d_gene: .
CDR3aa: CASSSPGTFFTDTQYF
CDR3nt: TGTGCCAGCAGCTCCCCGGGCACCTTCTTCACAGATACGCAGTATTTT

v_gene: TRBV7-7
abundance: .
j_gene: TRBJ2-7
d_gene: TRBD1
CDR3aa: CASSSTGFSEQYF
CDR3nt: TGTGCTAGCAGCTCGACAGGGTTTAGCGAGCAGTACTTC

v_gene: TRBV5-6
abundance: once
j_gene: TRBJ1-2
d_gene: TRBD1
CDR3aa: CASSSGQGEDYGYTF
CDR3nt: TGTGCCAGCAGCTCGGGACAGGGGGAGGACTATGGCTACACCTTC

v_gene: TRBV7-3
abundance: once
j_gene: TRBJ1-2
d_gene: TRBD1
CDR3aa: CASSLAGQTTGGYTF
CDR3nt: TGTGCCAGCAGCTTAGCGGGACAGACCACTGGCGGCTACACCTTC

v_gene: TRBV7-9
abundance: few
j_gene: TRBJ2-1
d_gene: .
CDR3aa: CASSLEAHYNEQFF
CDR3nt: TGTGCCAGCAGCTTGGAAGCGCACTACAATGAGCAGTTCTTC

v_gene: TRBV7-8
abundance: .
j_gene: TRBJ1-1
d_gene: TRBD1
CDR3aa: CASNDRDDTEAFF
CDR3nt: TGTGCCAGCAACGACAGGGACGACACTGAAGCTTTCTTT

v_gene: TRBV5-1
abundance: .
j_gene: TRBJ2-1
d_gene: .
CDR3aa: CASSLEGSPYNEQFF
CDR3nt: TGCGCCAGCAGCTTGGAGGGCAGCCCCTACAATGAGCAGTTCTTC

v_gene: TRBV18
abundance: .
j_gene: TRBJ2-1
d_gene: .
CDR3aa: CASSPPDRYEQFF
CDR3nt: TGTGCCAGCTCACCACCTGATAGGTATGAGCAGTTCTTC

v_gene: TRBV2
abundance: .
j_gene: TRBJ1-5
d_gene: .
CDR3aa: CASSEMGGVANQPQHF
CDR3nt: TGTGCCAGCAGTGAAATGGGGGGCGTTGCCAATCAGCCCCAGCATTTT

v_gene: TRBV7-9
abundance: .
j_gene: TRBJ2-5
d_gene: TRBD2
CDR3aa: CASRVTSGGKETQYF
CDR3nt: TGTGCCAGCAGAGTGACTAGCGGGGGAAAAGAGACCCAGTACTTC

v_gene: TRBV7-2
abundance: .
j_gene: TRBJ2-2
d_gene: .
CDR3aa: CASSLEPQFPGELFF
CDR3nt: TGTGCCAGCAGCTTAGAGCCGCAGTTTCCCGGGGAGCTGTTTTTT

v_gene: TRBV27
abundance: .
j_gene: TRBJ2-7
d_gene: .
CDR3aa: CASSQAGFNTYEQYF
CDR3nt: TGTGCCAGCAGTCAGGCAGGGTTCAATACCTACGAGCAGTACTTC

v_gene: TRBV13
abundance: .
j_gene: TRBJ1-1
d_gene: TRBD1
CDR3aa: CASSYRLTGGTEAFF
CDR3nt: TGTGCCAGCAGCTATCGGTTGACAGGGGGCACTGAAGCTTTCTTT